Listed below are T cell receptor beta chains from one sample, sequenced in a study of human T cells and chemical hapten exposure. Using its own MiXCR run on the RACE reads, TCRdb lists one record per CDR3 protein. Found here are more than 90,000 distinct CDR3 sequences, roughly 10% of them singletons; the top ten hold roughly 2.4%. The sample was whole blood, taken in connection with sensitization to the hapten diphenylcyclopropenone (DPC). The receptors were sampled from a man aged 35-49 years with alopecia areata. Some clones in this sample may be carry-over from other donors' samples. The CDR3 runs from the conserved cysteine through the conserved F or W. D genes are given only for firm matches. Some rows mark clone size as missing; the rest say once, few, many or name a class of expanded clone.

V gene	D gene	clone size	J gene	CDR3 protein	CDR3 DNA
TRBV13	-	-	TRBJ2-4	CASSLTPDRGQTQNIQYF	TGTGCCAGCAGCTTAACGCCGGACCGGGGCCAAACCCAAAACATTCAGTACTTC
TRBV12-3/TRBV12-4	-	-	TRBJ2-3	CASSQRAEGTDTQYF	TGTGCCAGCAGTCAACGAGCGGAGGGCACAGATACGCAGTATTTT
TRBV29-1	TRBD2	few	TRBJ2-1	CSVEDRRERSYNEQFF	TGCAGCGTTGAAGACCGGCGGGAGAGGTCCTACAATGAGCAGTTCTTC
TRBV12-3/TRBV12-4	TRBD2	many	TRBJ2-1	CASSPTSGGQFF	TGTGCCAGCAGTCCCACTAGCGGGGGTCAGTTCTTC
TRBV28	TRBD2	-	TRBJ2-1	CASSRGLAGGHNEQFF	TGTGCCAGCTCTCGGGGACTAGCGGGAGGGCATAATGAGCAGTTCTTC
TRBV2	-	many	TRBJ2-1	CASSDSLDYNEQFF	TGTGCCAGCAGTGATTCGCTCGATTACAATGAGCAGTTCTTC
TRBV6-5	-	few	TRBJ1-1	CASSYDRWTEAFF	TGTGCCAGCAGTTATGATCGCTGGACTGAAGCTTTCTTT
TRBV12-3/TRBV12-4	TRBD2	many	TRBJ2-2	CASSLKSSGVVTGELFF	TGTGCCAGCAGTTTGAAGAGTAGCGGGGTTGTCACCGGGGAGCTGTTTTTT
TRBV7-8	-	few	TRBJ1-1	CASSLARQGVVGKAFF	TGTGCCAGCAGCTTAGCGAGGCAGGGAGTGGTGGGGAAAGCTTTCTTT
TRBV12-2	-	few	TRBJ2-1	CASRLVWPAGLAGGPGSYNEQFF	TGTGCAAGTCGCTTAGTCTGGCCCGCGGGGCTAGCGGGAGGGCCCGGTTCCTACAATGAGCAGTTCTTC
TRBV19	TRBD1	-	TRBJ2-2	CASRTQGANTGELFF	TGTGCCAGTAGGACTCAGGGGGCGAACACCGGGGAGCTGTTTTTT
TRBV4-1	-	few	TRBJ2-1	CASSQGRGTGNEQFF	TGCGCCAGCAGCCAAGGAAGGGGTACTGGCAATGAGCAGTTCTTC
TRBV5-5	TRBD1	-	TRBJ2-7	CASSDDRGSYEQYF	TGTGCCAGCAGCGACGACAGGGGAAGCTACGAGCAGTACTTC
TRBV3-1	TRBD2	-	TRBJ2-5	CASSKTSDMETQYF	TGTGCCAGCAGCAAGACTAGCGATATGGAGACCCAGTACTTC
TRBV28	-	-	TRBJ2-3	CASSLGGAPHTQYF	TGTGCCAGCAGTCTAGGAGGGGCTCCCCATACGCAGTATTTT
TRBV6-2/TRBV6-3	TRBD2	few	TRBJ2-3	CASSKGLAGGDTQYF	TGTGCCAGCAGCAAGGGACTAGCGGGAGGAGATACGCAGTATTTT
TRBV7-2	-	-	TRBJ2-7	CASSLHSSYEQYF	TGTGCCAGCAGCCTCCATAGCTCCTACGAGCAGTACTTC
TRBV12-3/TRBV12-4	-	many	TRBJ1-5	CASSATPDSNQPQHF	TGTGCCAGCAGCGCCACTCCGGATAGCAATCAGCCCCAGCATTTT
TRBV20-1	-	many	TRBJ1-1	CSASRSAREAFF	TGCAGTGCTAGTCGTTCGGCGCGTGAAGCTTTCTTT
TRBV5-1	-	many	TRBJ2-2	CASSPTVTGELFF	TGCGCCAGCAGCCCGACAGTAACCGGGGAGCTGTTTTTT
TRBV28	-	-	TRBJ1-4	CASRDGSNEKLFF	TGTGCCAGCAGGGACGGATCTAATGAAAAACTGTTTTTT
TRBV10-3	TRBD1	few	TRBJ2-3	CAIGTTGTGAGDTQYF	TGTGCCATCGGAACTACCGGGACAGGGGCTGGAGATACGCAGTATTTT
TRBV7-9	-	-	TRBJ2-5	CASSPGLSEDQETQYF	TGTGCCAGCAGCCCGGGGCTTTCCGAAGACCAAGAGACCCAGTACTTC
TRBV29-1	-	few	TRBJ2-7	CSVETRGAVYEQYF	TGCAGCGTTGAAACTAGGGGGGCCGTCTACGAGCAGTACTTC
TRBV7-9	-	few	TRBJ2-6	CASSVGGSGANVLTF	TGTGCCAGCAGCGTAGGGGGCTCTGGGGCCAACGTCCTGACTTTC
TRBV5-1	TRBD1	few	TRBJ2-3	CASQGQPGDTQYF	TGCGCCAGTCAGGGACAGCCCGGAGATACGCAGTATTTT
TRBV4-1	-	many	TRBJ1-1	CASSQDLVNTEAFF	TGCGCCAGCAGCCAAGATTTAGTGAACACTGAAGCTTTCTTT
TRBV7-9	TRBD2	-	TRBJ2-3	CASSGTSGSWSTDTQYF	TGTGCCAGCAGCGGGACTAGCGGGAGCTGGAGCACAGATACGCAGTATTTT
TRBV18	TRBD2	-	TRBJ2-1	CASSPRGTSGKNEQFF	TGTGCCAGCTCACCGCGCGGGACTAGCGGGAAGAATGAGCAGTTCTTC